These 5 T cell receptor beta chains share one sample of origin, sequenced in a study of CD8+ T cells in alopecia areata. Extracted from the samples, RNA was reverse transcribed into cDNA to serve as the sequencing template. Produced via immunoSEQ multiplex PCR; TCRdb's table is partial and in-frame only. Of about 150,000 clones in the sample, about 89% are singletons; the top ten hold about 15%. The sample in question was CD8+ T cells sorted from blood, obtained at week 0. The receptors stem from a human donor with alopecia areata.

The chain carries TRBV7-9 and TRBJ1-2; D unresolved. V was trimmed by 1 base and J by 3 bases, leaving 12 bases between them. The length of the CDR3 is 15 residues. Germline V gene data show CDR1 as SEHNR and CDR2 as FQNEAQ (reference sequence). Here the CDR3 reads CASSLGDQSYYGYTF. CDR3 bases: TGTGCCAGCAGCTTAGGTGACCAAAGTTACTATGGCTACACCTTC.

This clone occurred a few times. V is TRBV19 and J is TRBJ2-3; D not certain. V was cut by 6 bases and J by 1 base, with 17 bases left in between. Germline assignment: CDR1 LNHDA and CDR2 SQIVND (reference sequence). The CDR3 length is 16 residues. The CDR3 loop reads CASSFRLERGTDTQYF. Here the CDR3 DNA reads TGTGCCAGTAGCTTCCGATTGGAGCGTGGCACAGATACGCAGTATTTT.

This chain connects TRBV6-6 to TRBJ2-7; tentatively, D is TRBD2 (6 bases). Trimming removed 2 bases from V and 1 base from J, with 6 bases in between. Germline CDR1 and CDR2: MNHNY and SVGAGI (reference sequence). The CDR3 sequence is 13 residues long. The CDR3 loop reads CASSYGGSYEQYF. Here the CDR3 DNA reads TGTGCCAGCAGTTACGGGGGGTCCTACGAGCAGTACTTC.

The gene calls are TRBV25-1 and TRBJ2-2; D might be TRBD2 (6 bases). Trimming removed 8 bases from V and 7 bases from J, with 20 bases in between. The V gene's germline CDR1 is MGHDK and CDR2 SYGVNS. The CDR3 has 15 amino acids. The CDR3 spells CASSRDSGLIGELFF. As DNA, the CDR3 is TGTGCCAGCTCCCGAGACAGCGGGCTTATCGGGGAGCTGTTTTTT.

V usage is TRBV9 and J usage is TRBJ2-1; no reliable D call. The CDR3 runs 17 residues. V was cut by 0 bases and J by 4 bases, with 17 bases left in between. CDR1 and CDR2 (germline): SGDLS, YYNGEE. CDR3 in amino acids: CASSVVVDPVSYNEQFF. The DNA of the CDR3 is TGTGCCAGCAGCGTAGTTGTCGACCCCGTGTCGTACAATGAGCAGTTCTTC.